This T cell receptor beta chain was captured by sequencing in a study of blood T cell repertoires in COVID-19. The wider study: Researchers got acute and convalescent COVID-19 samples from the United States, Italy and Spain. The analysed material was cDNA or gDNA that came from T cells, B-cell-depleted T cells, or PBMCs.

The V gene's germline CDR1 is SGHAT and CDR2 FQNNGV. The CDR3 contains 16 residues. Trimming removed 5 bases from V and 7 bases from J; junction bases left unmatched: 11. Assignment of participants to cohorts was predicated upon participant-reported clinical history. Cohort 3 donors counted as recovered after two negative PCRs, clearance, or resolved symptoms. The repertoire was sequenced with immunoSEQ multiplex PCR; TCRdb's copy has only in-frame clones and lacks some. The repertoire consists of around 200,000 clones, with 85% occurring once and the leading ten covering around 20%. The TCR originated in a man aged 40-49 years who had recovered from COVID-19. V gene TRBV11-2 combines with J gene TRBJ1-6, with 7 bases identical to TRBD1. The sequencing input was PBMCs or T cells enriched from blood (not recorded which). The CDR3 here is CASSAIKGASNSPLHF. The CDR3 DNA reads TGTGCCAGCAGCGCGATCAAGGGGGCGTCGAATTCACCCCTCCACTTT.